The 27 T cell receptor beta chains below were found in one sample sequenced in a study of cytomegalovirus exposure and HLA in healthy donors. With 60 Vbeta and 13 Jbeta primers, the PCR was carried out. Assay used: immunoSEQ multiplex PCR; TCRdb lists only in-frame clones, some missing. The table includes 130,000 or so clones, under 85% detected once. Input material: PBMCs. The receptor source for this set is a male donor in good health and CMV-seropositive.

This clone was recorded a few times. This chain links TRBV6-1 with TRBJ1-6; no clear D. Trimming removed 2 bases from V and 9 bases from J, with 8 bases in between. CDR1 is MNHNS and CDR2 is SASEGT in the germline V gene. The CDR3 is 13 residues long. This CDR3 reads CASSESQVSPLHF. CDR3 bases: TGTGCCAGCAGTGAAAGCCAGGTTTCACCCCTCCACTTT.

V and J are TRBV5-6 and TRBJ1-6; D may be TRBD1 (6 bases). CDR1 is SGHDT and CDR2 is YYEEEE in the germline V gene. CDR3 length equals 14 residues. The V gene lost 2 bases and the J gene lost 11 bases, with 14 bases spanning the gap. The CDR3 DNA reads TGTGCCAGCAGCTTCCTCAGGGGAAATACACCCCTCCACTTT. This codes for CASSFLRGNTPLHF.

This clone came up a few times. This rearrangement joins TRBV5-1 to TRBJ1-1; 10 bases line up with TRBD1. The CDR3 consists of 14 residues. V was clipped by 3 bases and J by 3 bases; unmatched bases: 2. Germline V gives CDR1 SGHRS, CDR2 YFSETQ. This chain's CDR3 is CASSSGQGYTEAFF. For the CDR3, the DNA is TGCGCCAGCAGCTCGGGACAGGGGTACACTGAAGCTTTCTTT.

This sequence joins TRBV19 and TRBJ1-5; 9 positions match TRBD1. Germline CDR1 reads LNHDA; CDR2 reads SQIVND (reference sequence). The CDR3 consists of 13 residues. Trimming took 10 bases from V and 2 from J; bases not matched to a gene: 3. The chain's CDR3 is CATWTGGNQPQHF. The CDR3 DNA sequence: TGTGCCACCTGGACAGGGGGCAATCAGCCCCAGCATTTT.

The V and J genes are TRBV5-1 and TRBJ1-3, with 7 bases fitting TRBD1. Germline V gives CDR1 SGHRS, CDR2 YFSETQ. The junction had 8 bases not matched to a gene; V was cut back by 3 bases and J by 2 bases. The CDR3 loop spans 16 amino acids. CDR3: CASSWTTGDPGNTIYF. The DNA for the CDR3 is TGCGCCAGCAGCTGGACCACAGGGGACCCTGGAAACACCATATATTTT.

The V and J genes are TRBV28 and TRBJ1-4; D gene uncertain. The germline V gene encodes CDR1 MDHEN and CDR2 SYDVKM. V lost 6 bases and J lost 8, with 16 bases in between. This CDR3 has 14 residues. The CDR3 region is CASSRTELREKLFF. The CDR3 DNA follows: TGTGCCAGCAGCCGTACCGAGCTGCGGGAAAAACTGTTTTTT.

The chain joins TRBV5-4 to TRBJ2-7; TRBD1 aligns across 9 bases. This CDR3 contains 14 residues. The V and J ends lost 5 bases and 3 bases, in that order; junction bases with no gene match: 6. Germline loops: CDR1 SGHNT, CDR2 YYREEE (reference sequence). CDR3 coding DNA: TGTGCCAGCAGAAAGGACAGGGGTAACTACGAGCAGTACTTC. Translation: CASRKDRGNYEQYF.

The gene calls are TRBV7-9 and TRBJ2-5, with 10 bases that match TRBD2. With 7 bases clipped from V and 4 bases from J, the junction kept 12 bases outside the gene matches. Germline assignment: CDR1 SEHNR and CDR2 FQNEAQ (reference sequence). The CDR3 has 16 residues. As DNA, the CDR3 is TGTGCCAGCAACTCTGGAGCGGGAGGGCCAGGAGAGACCCAGTACTTC. Amino acid sequence: CASNSGAGGPGETQYF.

This chain uses TRBV30 with TRBJ2-4; 9 bases fit TRBD2. This CDR3 region has 15 residues. Germline V gene lookup returns CDR1 GTSNPN and CDR2 SVGIG (reference sequence). V lost 3 bases, J lost 5 bases, and 8 bases stayed unmatched. This CDR3 is CAWREIAGAQNIQYF. CDR3 nucleotide sequence: TGTGCCTGGAGGGAAATAGCGGGGGCTCAAAACATTCAGTACTTC.

The rearrangement links TRBV28 to TRBJ2-7, with D possibly matching TRBD2 (7 bases). V dropped 8 bases and J dropped 5 bases, with 19 bases sitting between them. Per germline, CDR1 MDHEN and CDR2 SYDVKM. The CDR3 is made up of 14 amino acids. CDR3 in DNA: TGTGCCAGCGCTTTCCTGGCGGGGGCCCACGAGCAGTACTTC. This sequence encodes CASAFLAGAHEQYF.

The V gene is TRBV19, the J gene TRBJ1-4, with TRBD1 identical over 7 bases. The germline V gene has CDR1 LNHDA and CDR2 SQIVND (reference sequence). V lost 4 bases, J lost 7 bases, and 6 bases stayed unmatched. The CDR3 loop spans 14 amino acids. CDR3 sequence: CASSSIGTVEKLFF. The CDR3 DNA reads TGTGCCAGTAGTAGCATCGGGACAGTTGAAAAACTGTTTTTT.

J is TRBJ1-1 and V is TRBV28; possibly TRBD1 for D (5 bases). Trimming left V 3 bases short and J 6 bases short, with 11 bases between. The CDR3 totals 13 residues. Germline CDR1 reads MDHEN; CDR2 reads SYDVKM. The CDR3 DNA reads as TGTGCCAGCAGTTTCCAGAACAGGCCTGAAGCTTTCTTT. Its translation is CASSFQNRPEAFF.

This sequence joins TRBV28 and TRBJ1-4; the D is unclear. Looked up from germline, CDR1 is MDHEN and CDR2 is SYDVKM. CDR3 size: 16 residues. Trimming took 2 bases from V and 6 from J, leaving 16 bases between them. This chain's CDR3 is CASSLSPQEADEKLFF. CDR3 sequence (DNA): TGTGCCAGCAGTTTAAGCCCCCAGGAGGCGGATGAAAAACTGTTTTTT.

The CDR3 region is CASSLTGGNQPQHF. CDR3 DNA: TGTGCCAGCTCACTTACAGGGGGCAATCAGCCCCAGCATTTT. The genes are TRBV18 and TRBJ1-5; 7 nucleotides match TRBD1. Germline lookup yields CDR1 KGHSH and CDR2 LQKENI. V gave up 4 bases and J gave up 2 bases; unmatched junction bases: 2. This CDR3 contains 14 residues.

The J gene is TRBJ2-1, the V gene TRBV18; 10 nucleotides match TRBD2. V gave up 5 bases and J gave up 4 bases; unmatched junction bases: 5. This CDR3 comprises 15 residues. Germline assignment: CDR1 KGHSH and CDR2 LQKENI. Written as DNA, the CDR3 is TGTGCCAGCTCAGGAATAGCGGGGGGTTACAATGAGCAGTTCTTC. It yields the protein CASSGIAGGYNEQFF. The whole variable domain, remainder taken from reference TRBV18 and TRBJ2-1, is NAGVMQNPRHLVRRRGQEARLRCSPMKGHSHVYWYRQLPEEGLKFMVYLQKENIIDESGMPKERFSAEFPKEGPSILRIQQVVRGDSAAYFCASSGIAGGYNEQFFGPGTRLTVL.

This chain joins TRBV5-4 and TRBJ1-1, with a possible D match to TRBD1 (5 bases). The V end was cut by 4 bases, the J end by 3 bases, with 13 bases between. Germline V gives CDR1 SGHNT, CDR2 YYREEE (reference sequence). The CDR3 is 14 amino acids. The CDR3: CASSPAGRDTEAFF. DNA of the CDR3: TGTGCCAGCAGCCCCGCAGGGAGGGACACTGAAGCTTTCTTT. The whole variable domain, filled in from reference TRBV5-4 and TRBJ1-1, reads ETGVTQSPTHLIKTRGQQVTLRCSSQSGHNTVSWYQQALGQGPQFIFQYYREEENGRGNFPPRFSGLQFPNYSSELNVNALELDDSALYLCASSPAGRDTEAFFGQGTRLTVV.

The sample holds a few counts of this clone. This sequence joins TRBV13 and TRBJ2-5; D is uncertain. The CDR3 contains 14 residues. Germline CDR1 and CDR2: PRHDT and FYEKMQ (reference sequence). V lost 4 bases, J lost 2 bases, and 11 bases lay in between. The CDR3 DNA is TGTGCCAGCAGCTCCTCCGGAGAGCAAGAGACCCAGTACTTC. This codes for CASSSSGEQETQYF.

This chain connects TRBV19 to TRBJ1-4, with TRBD1 identical over 8 bases. The CDR3 has 13 amino acids. CDR1 and CDR2 from the germline V gene are LNHDA and SQIVND (reference sequence). The trim removed 6 bases at V and 8 bases at J, leaving 5 bases unmatched. CDR3 in amino acids: CASSDRGREKLFF. CDR3 DNA sequence: TGTGCCAGTAGCGACAGGGGTCGAGAAAAACTGTTTTTT. The whole variable domain, filled in from reference TRBV19 and TRBJ1-4, reads DGGITQSPKYLFRKEGQNVTLSCEQNLNHDAMYWYRQDPGQGLRLIYYSQIVNDFQKGDIAEGYSVSREKKESFPLTVTSAQKNPTAFYLCASSDRGREKLFFGSGTQLSVL.

The chain has TRBV10-3 and TRBJ2-1, with D tentatively TRBD2 (5 bases). Germline values: CDR1 ENHRY, CDR2 SYGVKD. The CDR3 runs to 16 residues. V gave up 4 bases and J gave up 7 bases, with 20 bases separating them. This CDR3 reads CAISGVAPEKENEQFF. The CDR3 DNA reads as TGTGCCATCAGTGGTGTAGCGCCCGAGAAAGAAAATGAGCAGTTCTTC.

The V gene is TRBV5-6, the J gene TRBJ1-2; D may be TRBD1 (6 bases). CDR1 is SGHDT and CDR2 is YYEEEE in the germline V gene. The CDR3 totals 14 residues. The V end was cut by 4 bases, the J end by 1 base, with 11 bases between. The CDR3 is CASSITGINYGYTF. Written as DNA, the CDR3 is TGTGCCAGCAGCATTACAGGGATTAACTATGGCTACACCTTC.

The J gene is TRBJ2-5, the V gene TRBV11-2; D uncertain. The CDR3 contains 15 residues. Germline lookup yields CDR1 SGHAT and CDR2 FQNNGV. V lost 0 bases and J 4 bases, leaving 12 bases between the germline ends. The chain's CDR3 is CASSLDGRTGETQYF. The DNA for the CDR3 is TGTGCCAGCAGCTTAGATGGGCGTACCGGAGAGACCCAGTACTTC.

With regard to this clone: Mismatch with germline at one junction end may stem from a read error. The rearrangement joins TRBV7-9 to TRBJ2-7; D unresolved. CDR1 and CDR2 (germline): SEHNR, FQNEAQ (reference sequence). The CDR3 runs to 11 residues. The CDR3 nucleotides are TGTTCCAGCAGCTTGGCTTACGAGCAGTACTTC. This sequence encodes CSSSLAYEQYF.

CDR3 DNA sequence: TGTGCCAGCAGCTTAACAACCTACGAGCAGTACTTC. Translation: CASSLTTYEQYF. The chain employs TRBV11-2 and TRBJ2-7; D unclear. Germline V gene sequence: CDR1 SGHAT, CDR2 FQNNGV. V dropped 2 bases and J dropped 2 bases, with 4 bases sitting between them. This CDR3 contains 12 residues.

CDR3 bases: TGTGCCAGCAGCTTAAGCGGACTAGCGGGTTCTGGGGAGACCCAGTACTTC. This gives the protein CASSLSGLAGSGETQYF. This chain uses TRBV7-3 with TRBJ2-5; TRBD2 matches 11 bases. The CDR3 contains 17 residues. Germline-derived CDR1 and CDR2 are SGHTA and FQGTGA. Trimming removed 1 base from V and 5 bases from J; junction bases left unmatched: 9.

The chain employs TRBV29-1 and TRBJ1-1; 9 nucleotides match TRBD1. CDR1 SQVTM and CDR2 ANQGSEA come from the germline V gene. V was pared by 0 bases and J by 5 bases, with 4 bases of the junction left unmatched. CDR3 length: 14 residues. CDR3 sequence reads: CSVEDLGTGTEAFF. The DNA for the CDR3 is TGCAGCGTTGAAGATCTCGGGACAGGGACTGAAGCTTTCTTT.

A remark on this clone: At one boundary the junction diverges from the germline segment, which might be a read error. J is TRBJ1-6 and V is TRBV30; 8 bases line up with TRBD1. CDR1 is GTSNPN and CDR2 is SVGIG in the germline V gene (reference sequence). The CDR3 sequence is 15 residues long. In nucleotides, the CDR3 is TGTGCCTGGAGTCGTCCAGGGGGCGGAGATTCACCTCTCCACTTT. Translating gives CAWSRPGGGDSPLHF.

The rearrangement uses TRBV10-2 and TRBJ2-7; a weak D match, TRBD1 (5 bases). The CDR3 runs 14 residues. V dropped 5 bases and J dropped 2 bases, with 13 bases sitting between them. Germline lookup yields CDR1 WSHSY and CDR2 SAAADI. CDR3: CASSQGSTPYEQYF. The CDR3 nucleotides are TGCGCCAGCAGTCAGGGCTCCACCCCCTACGAGCAGTACTTC.